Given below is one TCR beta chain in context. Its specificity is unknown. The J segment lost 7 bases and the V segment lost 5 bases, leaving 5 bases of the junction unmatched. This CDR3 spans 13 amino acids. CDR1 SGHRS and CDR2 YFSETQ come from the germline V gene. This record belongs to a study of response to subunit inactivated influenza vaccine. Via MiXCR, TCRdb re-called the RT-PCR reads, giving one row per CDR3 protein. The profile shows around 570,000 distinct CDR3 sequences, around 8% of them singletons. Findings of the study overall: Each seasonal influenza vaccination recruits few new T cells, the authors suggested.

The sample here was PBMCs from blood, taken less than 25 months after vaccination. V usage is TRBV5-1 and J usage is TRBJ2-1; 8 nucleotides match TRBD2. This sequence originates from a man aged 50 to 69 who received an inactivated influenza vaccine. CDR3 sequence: CASRGSGMNEQFF. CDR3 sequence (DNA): TGCGCCAGCAGGGGTAGCGGGATGAATGAGCAGTTCTTC.